The clone carrying this T cell receptor (beta chain) was found many times. Its antigen is still unknown. This sample stems from a study of T cells in Graves' hyperthyroidism and ophthalmopathy. Study outcomes and limitations: Model output signaled ophthalmopathy a median roughly 6 months ahead of onset.

RNA transcripts yielded amplified TCR beta CDR3 regions. During a first-round RT-PCR of the TCR CDR3, the HTBI primer set was used. From the multiplex PCR reads, TCRdb called clonotypes with MiXCR, one entry per CDR3 protein. Of about 720,000 distinct CDR3 sequences in the sample, 18% were seen once. Germline CDR1 DFQATT, CDR2 SNEGSKA (reference sequence). The CDR3 is made up of 17 amino acids. J lost 10 bases, V lost 2 bases, and 19 bases had no gene match. The sequenced sample was blood. This clonotype was obtained from a woman in her forties or fifties with Graves' hyperthyroidism that later progressed to Graves' ophthalmopathy. The chain links TRBV20-1 to TRBJ1-2; TRBD1 aligns across 10 bases. The CDR3 DNA sequence: TGCAGTGCTAGATCCCGGGACAGGGGACGGGGAACTATGGCCTACACCTTC. Amino acid sequence: CSARSRDRGRGTMAYTF.